This T cell receptor (beta chain) was identified in a study of T cell clones after liver transplantation. In the case of this clone: Its antigen is as yet unknown.

Overall study findings and caveats: Low donor cell numbers restricted donor-reactive repertoire measurement in two subjects.

The table came from immunoSEQ multiplex PCR; TCRdb's copy has only in-frame clones and leaves some out. The table records more than 7,000 clones, 60% to 80% of them present only once. V was shortened by 5 bases and J by 4 bases, with 5 bases between the two germline ends. The length of the CDR3 is 11 residues. In germline, CDR1 is MNHEY, CDR2 SVGAGI. CD3+CD4+ and CD3+CD8+ cells were FACS-sorted from thawed unstimulated PBMCs. This receptor was taken from a human donor who received a liver transplant. The specimen was CD8+ T cells from blood, collected before liver transplant. V usage is TRBV6-5 and J usage is TRBJ1-1; D ambiguous. The CDR3 region is CASSVGTEAFF. DNA of the CDR3: TGTGCCAGCAGTGTTGGCACTGAAGCTTTCTTT.